A selection of T cell receptor beta chains follows, all from one sample in a study of blood T cells in healthy people across ages. From the 5' RACE reads, TCRdb called clonotypes with MiXCR, one entry per CDR3 protein. Here the sample spans some 700,000 distinct CDR3 sequences, 43% being singletons. The specimen sequenced was blood. Receptor source: a woman aged 60-70 years in good health. The conserved cysteine and the conserved F or W are not part of the CDR3 here. D genes are given only for firm matches.

v_gene | d_gene | len | CDR3aa
TRBV12-3/TRBV12-4 | - | 13 | ASRTGDLRNSPLH
TRBV7-2 | TRBD2 | 14 | ASSLDASGTHNEQY
TRBV3-1 | TRBD2 | 14 | ASSQQAGGRTDTQY
TRBV5-1 | - | 11 | ASGDISTDTQY
TRBV7-3 | TRBD2 | 13 | ASSSDKPRGGEQF
TRBV7-2 | - | 12 | ASSLGLDLTEQF
TRBV7-3 | - | 11 | ASSFGPVGEQY
TRBV14 | TRBD1 | 14 | ASSQDHRGYGSPLH
TRBV10-3 | - | 11 | AISPLENTEAF
TRBV5-1 | TRBD1 | 13 | ASSLVGQGRDTQY
TRBV4-2 | - | 9 | ASSQRGELF
TRBV6-2/TRBV6-3 | - | 10 | ASSYSSQEQY
TRBV5-1 | - | 11 | ASSYRGNNEQF
TRBV20-1 | TRBD2 | 13 | SAGGASGRKETQY
TRBV7-3 | TRBD2 | 14 | ASSQGRGGYQETQY
TRBV7-8 | TRBD2 | 14 | ASSLGTSGTDNEQF
TRBV6-2/TRBV6-3 | - | 13 | ASSLGAGGNSPLH
TRBV20-1 | TRBD1 | 13 | SGKDRALMGSPLH
TRBV6-2/TRBV6-3 | - | 13 | ASNYSSKGTNEQY
TRBV11-3 | TRBD2 | 15 | ASSGGTSGKNTGELF
TRBV6-2/TRBV6-3 | TRBD1 | 12 | ASTGNRGSQPQH
TRBV15 | - | 10 | ATSGIGNEQY
TRBV21-1 | - | 14 | ASSKEKGTVNTEAF
TRBV7-2 | - | 12 | ASSLGLGADTQY
TRBV21-1 | - | 12 | TSSNRGSTGELF
TRBV20-1 | - | 10 | SAKEGNRPQH
TRBV12-3/TRBV12-4 | - | 13 | ASSFPRGGRETQY
TRBV5-6 | TRBD1 | 13 | ASSPGTASTDTQY
TRBV2 | TRBD1 | 13 | ASSDETGAVRPLH
TRBV7-9 | TRBD1 | 14 | ASSSWDRERQDTQY
TRBV12-3/TRBV12-4 | - | 11 | ASSPGYNYGYT
TRBV5-1 | TRBD1 | 10 | ASSRDSYEQF
TRBV20-1 | TRBD1 | 11 | SARDRPLNEQF
TRBV6-4 | - | 11 | ASSDNVGSPLH
TRBV29-1 | TRBD1 | 14 | SVERQGALEVAEAF
TRBV11-2 | TRBD2 | 14 | ASSLGASGGYNEQF
TRBV20-1 | TRBD1 | 13 | SARPRQGAEYEQY
TRBV12-3/TRBV12-4 | TRBD1 | 14 | ASSLRGQGGGQPQH
TRBV21-1 | - | 15 | ASSKARVTVSTDTQY
TRBV7-3 | - | 11 | ASSFSGQNGYT
TRBV14 | - | 11 | ASSQQMADTQY
TRBV10-3 | - | 14 | AISERGTESSYEQY